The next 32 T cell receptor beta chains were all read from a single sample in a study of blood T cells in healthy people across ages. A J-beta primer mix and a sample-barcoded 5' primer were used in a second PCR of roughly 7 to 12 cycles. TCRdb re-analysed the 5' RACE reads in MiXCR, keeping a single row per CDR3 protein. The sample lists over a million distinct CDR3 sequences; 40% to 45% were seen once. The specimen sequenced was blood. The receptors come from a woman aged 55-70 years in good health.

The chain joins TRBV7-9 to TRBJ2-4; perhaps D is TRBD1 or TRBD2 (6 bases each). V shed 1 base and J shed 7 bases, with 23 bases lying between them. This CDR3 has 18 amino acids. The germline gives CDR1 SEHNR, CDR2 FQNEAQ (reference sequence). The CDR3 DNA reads TGTGCCAGCAGCTTAGACTCCCCCCTCGGGGGCGCCTATAACATTCAGTACTTC. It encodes CASSLDSPLGGAYNIQYF.

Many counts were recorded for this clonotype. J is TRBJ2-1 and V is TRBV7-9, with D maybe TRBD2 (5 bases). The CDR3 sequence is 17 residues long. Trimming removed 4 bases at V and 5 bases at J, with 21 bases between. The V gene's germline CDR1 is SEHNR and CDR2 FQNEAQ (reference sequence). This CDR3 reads CASSSDRTRALDNEQFF. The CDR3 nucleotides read TGTGCCAGCAGCTCCGATAGAACTAGGGCCTTGGACAATGAGCAGTTCTTC.

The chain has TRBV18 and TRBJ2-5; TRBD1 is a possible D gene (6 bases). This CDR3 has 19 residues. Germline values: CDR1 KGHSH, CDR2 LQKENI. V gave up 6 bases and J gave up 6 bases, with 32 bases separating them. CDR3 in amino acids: CASSPGPYRDRDNVKTQYF. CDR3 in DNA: TGTGCCAGCTCTCCCGGGCCGTACCGGGATCGGGACAACGTTAAGACCCAGTACTTC.

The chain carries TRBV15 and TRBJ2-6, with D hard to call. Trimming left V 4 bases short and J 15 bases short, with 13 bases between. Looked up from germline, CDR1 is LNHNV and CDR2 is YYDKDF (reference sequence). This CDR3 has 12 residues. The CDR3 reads CATSIVKGDLTF. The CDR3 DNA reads TGTGCCACCAGCATCGTCAAGGGCGACCTGACTTTC.

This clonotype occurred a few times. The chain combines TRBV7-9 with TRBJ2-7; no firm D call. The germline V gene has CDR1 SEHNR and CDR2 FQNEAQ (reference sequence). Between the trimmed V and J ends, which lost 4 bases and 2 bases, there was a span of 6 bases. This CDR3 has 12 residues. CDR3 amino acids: CASSSITYEQYF. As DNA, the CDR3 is TGTGCCAGCAGCTCAATCACCTACGAGCAGTACTTC.

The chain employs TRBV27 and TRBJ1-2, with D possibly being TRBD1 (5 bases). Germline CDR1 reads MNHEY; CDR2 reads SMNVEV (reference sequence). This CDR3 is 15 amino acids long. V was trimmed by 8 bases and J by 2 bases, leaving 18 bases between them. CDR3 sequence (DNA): TGTGCCAGCGCCGGGGTCGGGGCGCGAAACTATGGCTACACCTTC. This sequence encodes CASAGVGARNYGYTF.

CDR3 in amino acids: CASKGQNYEQYF. As DNA, the CDR3 is TGTGCCAGTAAAGGACAGAACTACGAGCAGTACTTC. The chain links TRBV13 to TRBJ2-7; D may be TRBD1 (6 bases). The CDR3 covers 12 residues. Germline lookup yields CDR1 PRHDT and CDR2 FYEKMQ (reference sequence). Trimming pared 9 bases from V and 3 bases from J, leaving 12 bases between.

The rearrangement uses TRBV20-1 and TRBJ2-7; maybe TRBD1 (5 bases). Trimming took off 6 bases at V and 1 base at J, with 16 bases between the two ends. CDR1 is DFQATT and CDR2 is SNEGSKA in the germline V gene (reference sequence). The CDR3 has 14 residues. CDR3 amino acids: CSAPPRQGSYEQYF. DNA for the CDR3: TGCAGTGCCCCCCCCCGGCAGGGATCCTACGAGCAGTACTTC.

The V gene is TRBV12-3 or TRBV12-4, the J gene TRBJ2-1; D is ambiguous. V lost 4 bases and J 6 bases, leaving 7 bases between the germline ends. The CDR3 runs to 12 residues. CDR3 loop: CASSYNLNEQFF. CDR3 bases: TGTGCCAGCAGTTATAACCTCAATGAGCAGTTCTTC.

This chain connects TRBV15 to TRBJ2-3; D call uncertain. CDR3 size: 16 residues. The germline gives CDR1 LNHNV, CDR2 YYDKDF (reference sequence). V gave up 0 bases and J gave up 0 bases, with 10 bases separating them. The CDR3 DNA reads TGTGCCACCAGCAGAGATCAAGCGTACAGCACAGATACGCAGTATTTT. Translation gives CATSRDQAYSTDTQYF.

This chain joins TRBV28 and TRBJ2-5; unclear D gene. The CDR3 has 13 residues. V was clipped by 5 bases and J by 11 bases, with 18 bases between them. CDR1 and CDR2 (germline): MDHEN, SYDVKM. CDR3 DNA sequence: TGTGCCAGCAGTGTAGTCCCTCTAGAAGAGCAGTACTTC. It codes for CASSVVPLEEQYF.

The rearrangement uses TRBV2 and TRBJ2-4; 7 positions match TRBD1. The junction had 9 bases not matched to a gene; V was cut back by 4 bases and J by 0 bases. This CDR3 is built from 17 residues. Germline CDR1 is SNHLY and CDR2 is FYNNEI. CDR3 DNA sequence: TGTGCCAGCAGTGTCGGACAGGCAACCTTAGCCAAAAACATTCAGTACTTC. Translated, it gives CASSVGQATLAKNIQYF.

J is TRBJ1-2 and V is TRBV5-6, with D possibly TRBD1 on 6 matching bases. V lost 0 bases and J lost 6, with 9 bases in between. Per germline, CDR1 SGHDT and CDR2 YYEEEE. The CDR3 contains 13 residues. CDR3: CASSLVAGDGYTF. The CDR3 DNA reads TGTGCCAGCAGCTTGGTAGCAGGGGATGGCTACACCTTC.

CDR3 loop: CASSDPLRRTDNEQFF. The CDR3 DNA follows: TGTGCCAGCAGTGATCCCCTCAGACGGACCGACAATGAGCAGTTCTTC. The chain recombines TRBV25-1 with TRBJ2-1; D unresolved. V gave up 3 bases and J gave up 5 bases, with 17 bases separating them. In germline, CDR1 is MGHDK, CDR2 SYGVNS. The CDR3 is made up of 16 amino acids.

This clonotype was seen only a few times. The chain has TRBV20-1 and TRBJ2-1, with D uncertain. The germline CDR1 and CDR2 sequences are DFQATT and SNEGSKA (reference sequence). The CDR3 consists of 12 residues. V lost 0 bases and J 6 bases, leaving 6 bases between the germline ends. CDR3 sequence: CSARDNSNEQFF. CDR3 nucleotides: TGCAGTGCTAGAGATAACAGCAATGAGCAGTTCTTC.

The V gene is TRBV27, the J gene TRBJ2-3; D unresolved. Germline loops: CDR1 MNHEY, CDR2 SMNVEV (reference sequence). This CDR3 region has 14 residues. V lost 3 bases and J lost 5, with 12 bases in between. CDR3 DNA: TGTGCCAGCAGTTTTAGGCGGCGTCAAGATACGCAGTATTTT. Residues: CASSFRRRQDTQYF.

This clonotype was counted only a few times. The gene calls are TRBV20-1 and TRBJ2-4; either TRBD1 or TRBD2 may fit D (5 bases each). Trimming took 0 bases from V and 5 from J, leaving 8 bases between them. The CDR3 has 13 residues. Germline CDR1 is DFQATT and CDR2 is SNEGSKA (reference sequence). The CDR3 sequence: CSARDRGENIQYF. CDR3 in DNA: TGCAGTGCTAGAGATAGGGGAGAAAACATTCAGTACTTC.

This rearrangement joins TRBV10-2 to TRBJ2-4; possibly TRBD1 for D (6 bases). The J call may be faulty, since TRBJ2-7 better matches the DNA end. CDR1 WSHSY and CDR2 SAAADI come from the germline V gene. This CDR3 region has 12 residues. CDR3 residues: CASAGAIYEQYF. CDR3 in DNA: TGCGCCAGCGCAGGGGCGATCTACGAGCAGTACTTC.

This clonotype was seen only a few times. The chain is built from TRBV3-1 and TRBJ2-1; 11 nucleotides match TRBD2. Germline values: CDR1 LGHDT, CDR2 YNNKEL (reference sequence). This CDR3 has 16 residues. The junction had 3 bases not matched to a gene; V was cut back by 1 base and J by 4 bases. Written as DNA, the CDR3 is TGTGCCAGCAGCCAAGGGAGACTAGCGGGATACAATGAGCAGTTCTTC. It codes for CASSQGRLAGYNEQFF.

CDR3 DNA sequence: TGTGCCAGCAGCCAGGCCCACAGGGTCATCCCTTCTAGCACAGATACGCAGTATTTT. This gives the protein CASSQAHRVIPSSTDTQYF. This chain links TRBV14 with TRBJ2-3, with a tentative D call TRBD1 (6 bases). CDR3 size: 19 residues. Germline lookup yields CDR1 SGHDN and CDR2 FVKESK. V dropped 3 bases and J dropped 0 bases, with 22 bases sitting between them.

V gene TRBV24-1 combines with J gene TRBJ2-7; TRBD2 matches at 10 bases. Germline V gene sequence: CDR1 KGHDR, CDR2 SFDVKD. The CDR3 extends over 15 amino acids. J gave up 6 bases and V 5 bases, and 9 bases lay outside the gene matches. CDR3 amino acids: CATSADGLAEVEQYF. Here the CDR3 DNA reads TGTGCCACCAGTGCCGATGGACTAGCGGAGGTCGAGCAGTACTTC.

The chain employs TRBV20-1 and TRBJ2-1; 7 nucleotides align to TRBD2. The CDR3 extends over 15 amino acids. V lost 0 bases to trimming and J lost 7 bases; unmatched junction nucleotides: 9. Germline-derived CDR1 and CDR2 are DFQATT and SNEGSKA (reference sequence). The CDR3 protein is CSARDLREGLNEQFF. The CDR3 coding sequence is TGCAGTGCTAGAGATCTGAGGGAGGGCCTTAATGAGCAGTTCTTC.

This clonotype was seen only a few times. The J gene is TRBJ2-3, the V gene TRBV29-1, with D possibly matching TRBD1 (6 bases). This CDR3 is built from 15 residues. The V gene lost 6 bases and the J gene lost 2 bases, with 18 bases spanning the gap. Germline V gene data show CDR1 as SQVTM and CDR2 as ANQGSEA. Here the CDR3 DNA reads TGCAGCGTCAGGGGATCCACGGTTACCACAGATACGCAGTATTTT. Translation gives CSVRGSTVTTDTQYF.

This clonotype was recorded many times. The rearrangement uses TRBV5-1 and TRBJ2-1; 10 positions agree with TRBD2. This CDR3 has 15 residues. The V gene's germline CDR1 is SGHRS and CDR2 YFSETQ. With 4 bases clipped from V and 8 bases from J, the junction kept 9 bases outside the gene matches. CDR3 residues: CASSPGLALSDEQFF. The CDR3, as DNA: TGCGCCAGCAGCCCGGGACTAGCGCTTTCGGATGAGCAGTTCTTC.

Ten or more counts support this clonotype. The CDR3 region has the DNA TGCAGTGCTTCCGGGACAGGGAAAAACATTCAGTACTTC. This codes for CSASGTGKNIQYF. The V and J genes are TRBV20-1 and TRBJ2-4; TRBD1 matches 9 bases. Germline V gene sequence: CDR1 DFQATT, CDR2 SNEGSKA (reference sequence). J was trimmed by 4 bases and V by 5 bases; bases with no gene match: 3. The CDR3 extends over 13 amino acids.

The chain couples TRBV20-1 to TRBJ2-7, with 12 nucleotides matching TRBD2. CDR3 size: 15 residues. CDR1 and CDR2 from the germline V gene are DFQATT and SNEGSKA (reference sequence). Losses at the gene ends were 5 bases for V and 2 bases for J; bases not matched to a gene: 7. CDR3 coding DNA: TGCAGTGCTGGGGTGGCTAGCGGGAGGGCCTACGAGCAGTACTTC. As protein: CSAGVASGRAYEQYF.

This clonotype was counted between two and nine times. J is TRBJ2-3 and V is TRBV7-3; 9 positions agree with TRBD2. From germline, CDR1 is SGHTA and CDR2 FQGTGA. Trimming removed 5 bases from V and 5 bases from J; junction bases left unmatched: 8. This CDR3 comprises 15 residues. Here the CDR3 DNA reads TGTGCCAGCAGCACCCAGACTAGCGGAAAAGATACGCAGTATTTT. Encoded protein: CASSTQTSGKDTQYF.

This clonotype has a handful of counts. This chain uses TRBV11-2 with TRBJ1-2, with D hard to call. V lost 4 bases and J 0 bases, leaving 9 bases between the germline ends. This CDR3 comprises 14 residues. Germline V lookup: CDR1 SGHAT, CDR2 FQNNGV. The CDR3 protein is CASSSIEANYGYTF. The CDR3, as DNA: TGTGCCAGCAGCTCTATTGAAGCTAACTATGGCTACACCTTC.

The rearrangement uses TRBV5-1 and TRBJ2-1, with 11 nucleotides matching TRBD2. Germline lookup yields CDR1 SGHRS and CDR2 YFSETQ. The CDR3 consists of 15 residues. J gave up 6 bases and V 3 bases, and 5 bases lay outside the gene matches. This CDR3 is CASSSLAGDLNEQFF. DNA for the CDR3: TGCGCCAGCAGCTCACTAGCGGGAGACCTCAATGAGCAGTTCTTC.

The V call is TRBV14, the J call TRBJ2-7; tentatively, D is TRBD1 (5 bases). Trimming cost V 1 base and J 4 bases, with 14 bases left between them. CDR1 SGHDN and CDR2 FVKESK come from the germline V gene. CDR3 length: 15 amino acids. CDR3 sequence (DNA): TGTGCCAGCAGCCAAGTGAAAGGGGCTCAGTACGAGCAGTACTTC. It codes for CASSQVKGAQYEQYF.

The chain's CDR3 is CASSPTPGQGLNIQYF. The CDR3 region has the DNA TGTGCCAGCTCACCGACTCCCGGACAGGGGTTAAACATTCAGTACTTC. This chain joins TRBV18 and TRBJ2-7; 9 positions agree with TRBD1. The better agreement between TRBJ2-4 and the DNA end casts doubt on the J call. The CDR3 spans 16 residues. Germline assignment: CDR1 KGHSH and CDR2 LQKENI.

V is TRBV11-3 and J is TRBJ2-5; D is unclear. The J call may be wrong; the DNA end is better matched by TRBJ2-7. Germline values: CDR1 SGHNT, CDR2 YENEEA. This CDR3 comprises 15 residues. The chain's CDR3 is CASSLAWGQSYEQYF. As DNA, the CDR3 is TGTGCCAGCAGCTTAGCTTGGGGTCAAAGCTACGAGCAGTACTTC.